This TCR beta chain stems from a study of OX40 agonist ivuxolimab in advanced cancers. Study background: Mean age 60 years, range about 23 to 85; approximately 80% male.

The germline gives CDR1 SGHNT, CDR2 YYREEE (reference sequence). The CDR3 covers 14 residues. General study results and limits: At doses 0.1 to 3.0 mg/kg, CD4+ and CD8+ clones expanded.

This clone was recorded only once. The target antigen is unknown. The junction and the germline gene differ at one end; a read error may be behind it. Assay used: immunoSEQ multiplex PCR; TCRdb lists only in-frame clones, some missing. The repertoire holds about 37,000 clones, with around 83% as singletons. The origin of this receptor is an adult with an advanced solid tumor such as melanoma, head and neck, liver or kidney cancer. The rearrangement joins TRBV5-4 to TRBJ2-7; 8 bases are shared with TRBD1. The sample in question was CD4+ or CD8+ T cells sorted from blood, obtained in a trial of the OX40 agonist ivuxolimab. The CDR3 loop reads CASSQETGAYEQYF. In DNA, the CDR3 is TGCGCCAGCAGCCAGGAGACAGGGGCCTACGAGCAGTACTTC.